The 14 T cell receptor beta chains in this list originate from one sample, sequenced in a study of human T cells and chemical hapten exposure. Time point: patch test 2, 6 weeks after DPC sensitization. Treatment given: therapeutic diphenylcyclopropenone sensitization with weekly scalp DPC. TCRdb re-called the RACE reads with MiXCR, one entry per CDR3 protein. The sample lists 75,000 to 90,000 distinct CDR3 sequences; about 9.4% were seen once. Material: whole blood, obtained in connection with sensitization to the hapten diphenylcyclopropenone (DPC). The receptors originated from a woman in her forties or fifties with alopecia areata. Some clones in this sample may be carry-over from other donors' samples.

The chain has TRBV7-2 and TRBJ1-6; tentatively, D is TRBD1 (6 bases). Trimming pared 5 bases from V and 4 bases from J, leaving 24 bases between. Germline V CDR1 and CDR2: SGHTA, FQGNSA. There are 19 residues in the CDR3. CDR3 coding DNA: TGTGCCAGCAGCGGCCAGGACAGCATCTTTCCCACTTATAATTCACCCCTCCACTTT. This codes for CASSGQDSIFPTYNSPLHF.

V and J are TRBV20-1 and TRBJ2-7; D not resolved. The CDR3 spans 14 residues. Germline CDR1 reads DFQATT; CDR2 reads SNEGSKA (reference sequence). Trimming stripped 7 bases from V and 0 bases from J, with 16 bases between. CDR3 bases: TGCAGTGTCCTCCGAGAGGCGAACTCCTACGAGCAGTACTTC. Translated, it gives CSVLREANSYEQYF.

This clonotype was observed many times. For the CDR3, the DNA is TGCAGCGTCTCAGGGGATGGCTACGAGCAGTACTTC. This gives the protein CSVSGDGYEQYF. The chain couples TRBV29-1 to TRBJ2-7, with a possible D match to TRBD1 (6 bases). The CDR3 sequence is 12 residues long. Germline loops: CDR1 SQVTM, CDR2 ANQGSEA. The V gene lost 6 bases and the J gene lost 3 bases, with 12 bases spanning the gap.

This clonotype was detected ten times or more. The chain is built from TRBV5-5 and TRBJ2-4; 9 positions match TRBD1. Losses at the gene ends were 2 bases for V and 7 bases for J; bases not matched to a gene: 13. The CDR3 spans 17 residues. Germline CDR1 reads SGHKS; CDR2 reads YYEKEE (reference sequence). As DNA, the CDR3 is TGTGCCAGCAGCTTTTCCGGGACAGGGAAAGCGGGGAACATTCAGTACTTC. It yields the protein CASSFSGTGKAGNIQYF.

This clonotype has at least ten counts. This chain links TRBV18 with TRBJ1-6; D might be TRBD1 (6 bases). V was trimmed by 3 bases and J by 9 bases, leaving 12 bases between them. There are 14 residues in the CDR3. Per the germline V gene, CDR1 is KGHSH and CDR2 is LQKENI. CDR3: CASSPGGTLSPLHF. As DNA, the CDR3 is TGTGCCAGCTCACCCGGGGGGACACTTTCACCCCTCCACTTT.

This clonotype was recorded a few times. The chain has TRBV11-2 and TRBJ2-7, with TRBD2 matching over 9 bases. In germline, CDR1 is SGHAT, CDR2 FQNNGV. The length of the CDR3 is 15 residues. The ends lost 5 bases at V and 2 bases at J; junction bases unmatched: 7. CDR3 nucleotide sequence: TGTGCCAGCAGCCAGCGACTAGCGGTCCCCTACGAGCAGTACTTC. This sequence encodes CASSQRLAVPYEQYF.

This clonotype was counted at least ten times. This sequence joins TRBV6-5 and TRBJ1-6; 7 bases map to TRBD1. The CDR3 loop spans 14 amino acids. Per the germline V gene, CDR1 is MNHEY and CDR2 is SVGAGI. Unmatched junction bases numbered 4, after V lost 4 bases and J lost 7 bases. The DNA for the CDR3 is TGTGCCAGCAGTTCCGGGACAGAAAATTCACCCCTCCACTTT. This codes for CASSSGTENSPLHF.

CDR3 nucleotide sequence: TGTGCCAGCAGCTTAAGGCCTAGCGGATACAATGAGCAGTTCTTC. It yields the protein CASSLRPSGYNEQFF. The chain links TRBV7-6 to TRBJ2-1; TRBD2 matches at 7 bases. The junction had 5 bases not matched to a gene; V was cut back by 2 bases and J by 4 bases. Per germline, CDR1 SGHVS and CDR2 FNYEAQ. There are 15 residues in the CDR3.

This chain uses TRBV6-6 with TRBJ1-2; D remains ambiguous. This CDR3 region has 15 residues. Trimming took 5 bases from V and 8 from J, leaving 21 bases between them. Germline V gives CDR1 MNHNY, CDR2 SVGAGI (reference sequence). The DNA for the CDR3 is TGTGCCAGCAGTCCTACCTTTGGGGATGTGCGCGGCTACACCTTC. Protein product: CASSPTFGDVRGYTF.

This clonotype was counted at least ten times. DNA for the CDR3: TGCAGCGTTAAATGGGGGACTAGCGGGAGCGGCCAGTTCTTC. It translates to CSVKWGTSGSGQFF. J is TRBJ2-1 and V is TRBV29-1; 14 bases fit TRBD2. This CDR3 region has 14 residues. The junction had 10 bases not matched to a gene; V was cut back by 5 bases and J by 13 bases. Germline CDR1 reads SQVTM; CDR2 reads ANQGSEA.

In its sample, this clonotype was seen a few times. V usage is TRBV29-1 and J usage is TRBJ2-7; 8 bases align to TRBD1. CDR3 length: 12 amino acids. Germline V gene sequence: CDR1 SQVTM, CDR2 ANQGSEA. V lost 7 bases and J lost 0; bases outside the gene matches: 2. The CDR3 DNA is TGCAGCGGTGGACAGGGCTCCTACGAGCAGTACTTC. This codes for CSGGQGSYEQYF.

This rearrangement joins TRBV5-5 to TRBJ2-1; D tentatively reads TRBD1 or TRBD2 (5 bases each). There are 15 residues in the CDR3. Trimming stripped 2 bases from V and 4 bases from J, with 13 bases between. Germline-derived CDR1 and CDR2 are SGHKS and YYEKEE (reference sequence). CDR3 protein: CASSFRDVNYNEQFF. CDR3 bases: TGTGCCAGCAGCTTCCGGGACGTCAATTACAATGAGCAGTTCTTC.

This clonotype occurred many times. CDR3 in amino acids: CSVKRTGGRGELFF. The CDR3 DNA follows: TGCAGTGTTAAGCGGACAGGGGGACGAGGGGAGCTGTTTTTT. The chain is built from TRBV20-1 and TRBJ2-2; 10 bases match TRBD1. V lost 7 bases and J lost 8; bases outside the gene matches: 10. This CDR3 is 14 amino acids long. Germline values: CDR1 DFQATT, CDR2 SNEGSKA (reference sequence).

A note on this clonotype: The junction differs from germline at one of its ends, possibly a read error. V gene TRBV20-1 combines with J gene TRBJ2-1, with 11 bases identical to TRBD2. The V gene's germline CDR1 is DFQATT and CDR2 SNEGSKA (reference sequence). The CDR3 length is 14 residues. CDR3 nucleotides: TGCAGTGCCGCTAGCGGGAGGTCCTCCAATGAGCAGTTCTTC. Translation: CSAASGRSSNEQFF.